This TCR beta chain appears in the sequencing data of a study of T cells in Graves' hyperthyroidism and ophthalmopathy. This clonotype was seen more than once but under ten times. What it recognizes is unknown. Amplification targeted TCR beta CDR3 regions from RNA transcripts. Carried out on the TCR CDR3, a first-round RT-PCR used the HTBI primer set. TCRdb processed the multiplex PCR reads anew with MiXCR; each CDR3 protein has one entry. The table lists over 400,000 distinct CDR3 sequences, about 14% of them singletons. Study-wide findings and caveats: A 13 V-J model separated ophthalmopathy from stable hyperthyroidism. Blood also showed most of the thyroid clonotypes that were expanded above 0.001.

V was trimmed by 0 bases and J by 4 bases, leaving 9 bases between them. CDR3 length: 14 amino acids. Germline values: CDR1 MGHRA, CDR2 YSYEKL. This rearrangement joins TRBV4-1 to TRBJ2-5; maybe TRBD2 (5 bases). Material: blood. This TCR derives from a man aged 18-30 years with Graves' ophthalmopathy. The CDR3 coding sequence is TGCGCCAGCAGCCAAGATATCGCGGGAGAGACCCAGTACTTC. Amino acids: CASSQDIAGETQYF.